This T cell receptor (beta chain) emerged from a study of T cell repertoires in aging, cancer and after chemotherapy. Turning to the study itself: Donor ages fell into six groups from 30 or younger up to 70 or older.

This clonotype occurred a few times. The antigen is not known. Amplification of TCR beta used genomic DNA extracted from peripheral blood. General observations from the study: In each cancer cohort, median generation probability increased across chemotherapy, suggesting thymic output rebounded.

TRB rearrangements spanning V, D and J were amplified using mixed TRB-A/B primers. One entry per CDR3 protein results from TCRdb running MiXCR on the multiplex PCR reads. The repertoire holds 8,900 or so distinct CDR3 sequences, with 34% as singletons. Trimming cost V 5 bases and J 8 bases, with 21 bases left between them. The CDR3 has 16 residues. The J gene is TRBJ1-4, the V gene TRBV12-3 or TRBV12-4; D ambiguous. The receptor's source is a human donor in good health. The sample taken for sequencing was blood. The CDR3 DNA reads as TGTGCCAGCAGTCTAGGGATTGGGAGCTCGGGGGAAAAACTGTTTTTT. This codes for CASSLGIGSSGEKLFF.